The next 5 T cell receptor beta chains were all read from a single sample in a study of cytomegalovirus exposure and HLA in healthy donors. The PCR employed 60 Vbeta primers together with 13 Jbeta primers. TCRdb's table, derived via immunoSEQ multiplex PCR, lists solely in-frame clones and lacks some. The sample comprises 100,000 to 150,000 clones, roughly 84% of which are singletons, and around 1.7% rests with the top ten. The sample was PBMCs. Receptors originate from a boy aged 10-17 years in good health and CMV-seronegative.

This clone was picked up a small number of times. The rearrangement links TRBV6-5 to TRBJ1-1; D gene ambiguous. CDR3 size: 12 residues. Looked up from germline, CDR1 is MNHEY and CDR2 is SVGAGI. The V end was cut by 9 bases, the J end by 1 base, with 9 bases between. The CDR3, as DNA: TGTGCCAGTCGCGGGAGGAACACTGAAGCTTTCTTT. Its protein product is CASRGRNTEAFF.

J is TRBJ2-7 and V is TRBV7-8; 10 nucleotides align to TRBD2. Trimming took 5 bases from V and 3 from J; bases not matched to a gene: 7. The germline V gene encodes CDR1 SGHVS and CDR2 FQNEAQ. The CDR3 covers 15 residues. CDR3: CASSPSRTSGYEQYF. CDR3 DNA: TGTGCCAGCAGCCCTTCCCGGACTAGCGGCTACGAGCAGTACTTC. The whole variable domain, filled in from reference TRBV7-8 and TRBJ2-7, reads GAGVSQSPRYKVAKRGQDVALRCDPISGHVSLFWYQQALGQGPEFLTYFQNEAQLDKSGLPSDRFFAERPEGSVSTLKIQRTQQEDSAVYLCASSPSRTSGYEQYFGPGTRLTVT.

The V gene is TRBV5-1, the J gene TRBJ1-1, with TRBD1 as a possible D gene (5 bases). The V end was cut by 7 bases, the J end by 2 bases, with 15 bases between. Germline CDR1 reads SGHRS; CDR2 reads YFSETQ. The CDR3 runs to 14 residues. The CDR3 region has the DNA TGCGCCAGCGGGACTGGGGACTTTAACACTGAAGCTTTCTTT. Its protein is CASGTGDFNTEAFF.

The chain joins TRBV30 to TRBJ2-3; TRBD2 agrees at 9 bases. Germline V gene lookup returns CDR1 GTSNPN and CDR2 SVGIG (reference sequence). V shed 2 bases and J 5 bases; nucleotides not matched to a gene: 8. The CDR3 length is 15 residues. The CDR3 bases are TGTGCCTGGAGTCGCCCTAGCGGGAACGTAGATACGCAGTATTTT. Its protein is CAWSRPSGNVDTQYF.

This sequence joins TRBV6-4 and TRBJ2-1, with TRBD2 matching over 10 bases. This CDR3 has 15 amino acids. J lost 4 bases, V lost 5 bases, and 5 bases had no gene match. CDR1 is MRHNA and CDR2 is SNTAGT in the germline V gene. Here the CDR3 reads CASSRLAGVYNEQFF. The CDR3 region has the DNA TGTGCCAGCAGTCGTCTAGCGGGAGTTTACAATGAGCAGTTCTTC.